One and the same sample provided the 26 T cell receptor beta chains below, sequenced in a study of blood T cell repertoires in COVID-19. Some clones are missing from TCRdb's copy, which holds only in-frame ones; the method was immunoSEQ multiplex PCR. The sample consists of more than 350,000 clones, around 87% of them appearing once. Sequenced input: peripheral blood. These receptors came from a woman under 40 with COVID-19, enrolled during active disease.

This clone showed up many times. This rearrangement joins TRBV30 to TRBJ2-2; 7 bases are shared with TRBD2. The CDR3 is 13 amino acids. Germline CDR1 and CDR2: GTSNPN and SVGIG (reference sequence). Trimming cost V 4 bases and J 7 bases; bases outside gene matches: 6. The CDR3 DNA reads as TGTGCCTGGAACTGGGGGGGTATCGGGGAGCTGTTTTTT. Encoded protein: CAWNWGGIGELFF.

V gene TRBV11-2 combines with J gene TRBJ2-1; D gene uncertain. Per germline, CDR1 SGHAT and CDR2 FQNNGV. The CDR3 loop spans 10 amino acids. Between the trimmed V and J ends, which lost 4 bases and 10 bases, there was a span of 5 bases. The chain's CDR3 is CASSSTEQFF. The CDR3 region has the DNA TGTGCCAGCAGCTCTACCGAGCAGTTCTTC. The whole variable domain, filled in from reference TRBV11-2 and TRBJ2-1, reads EAGVAQSPRYKIIEKRQSVAFWCNPISGHATLYWYQQILGQGPKLLIQFQNNGVVDDSQLPKDRFSAERLKGVDSTLKIQPAKLEDSAVYLCASSSTEQFFGPGTRLTVL.

J is TRBJ2-2 and V is TRBV5-1; no firm D call. The V gene lost 6 bases and the J gene lost 2 bases, with 11 bases spanning the gap. CDR3 length: 14 residues. Germline assignment: CDR1 SGHRS and CDR2 YFSETQ. CDR3 nucleotide sequence: TGCGCCAGCACCGTCTTTGTAAACACCGGGGAGCTGTTTTTT. Residues: CASTVFVNTGELFF.

This chain links TRBV2 with TRBJ2-3; TRBD1 aligns across 11 bases. This CDR3 contains 15 residues. Germline V CDR1 and CDR2: SNHLY, FYNNEI. The trim removed 6 bases at V and 7 bases at J, leaving 9 bases unmatched. The CDR3 nucleotides read TGTGCCAGCAGGATCGGACAGGGGGCGGTAAATACGCAGTATTTT. This translates into CASRIGQGAVNTQYF.

This sequence joins TRBV5-1 and TRBJ2-1; 16 bases line up with TRBD2. Trimming at V came to 4 bases and at J to 4 bases, leaving 5 bases not matched to a gene. CDR3 length: 17 amino acids. Germline V lookup: CDR1 SGHRS, CDR2 YFSETQ. Here the CDR3 DNA reads TGCGCCAGCAGCCCGGGACTAGCGGGAGGGGGGTACAATGAGCAGTTCTTC. This codes for CASSPGLAGGGYNEQFF.

J is TRBJ2-3 and V is TRBV10-3, with 9 bases lining up with TRBD2. V trimming: 3 bases; J trimming: 4 bases; junction bases outside the gene matches: 5. This CDR3 has 15 amino acids. Germline loops: CDR1 ENHRY, CDR2 SYGVKD. The CDR3 bases are TGTGCCATCAGTGACGGCGGGAGGGGGGCAGATACGCAGTATTTT. Protein sequence: CAISDGGRGADTQYF.

This clone was observed a single time. The chain employs TRBV13 and TRBJ1-2, with 7 bases that match TRBD1. Losses at the gene ends were 6 bases for V and 4 bases for J; bases not matched to a gene: 5. Germline V gene data show CDR1 as PRHDT and CDR2 as FYEKMQ (reference sequence). The CDR3 is made up of 13 amino acids. The CDR3 sequence is CASRGTAPYGYTF. In DNA form, the CDR3 reads TGTGCCAGCAGGGGGACAGCACCCTATGGCTACACCTTC. Filled out from reference TRBV13 and TRBJ1-2, the complete variable domain reads AAGVIQSPRHLIKEKRETATLKCYPIPRHDTVYWYQQGPGQDPQFLISFYEKMQSDKGSIPDRFSAQQFSDYHSELNMSSLELGDSALYFCASRGTAPYGYTFGSGTRLTVV.

The chain carries TRBV5-5 and TRBJ1-5, with D possibly being TRBD1 (6 bases). The V and J ends lost 0 bases and 0 bases respectively, with 10 bases between them. This CDR3 is 16 amino acids long. Germline V CDR1 and CDR2: SGHKS, YYEKEE (reference sequence). CDR3 bases: TGTGCCAGCAGCTTGGACAGGGACTATAGCAATCAGCCCCAGCATTTT. The encoded protein is CASSLDRDYSNQPQHF. The variable domain in full, completed from reference TRBV5-5 and TRBJ1-5, reads DAGVTQSPTHLIKTRGQQVTLRCSPISGHKSVSWYQQVLGQGPQFIFQYYEKEERGRGNFPDRFSARQFPNYSSELNVNALLLGDSALYLCASSLDRDYSNQPQHFGDGTRLSIL.

This clone was seen once. CDR3 DNA: TGCGCCAGCAGCCGCGACAGGGTGCAAGAGACCCAGTACTTC. It encodes CASSRDRVQETQYF. The chain recombines TRBV5-1 with TRBJ2-5; 7 nucleotides agree with TRBD1. Germline values: CDR1 SGHRS, CDR2 YFSETQ. The ends lost 4 bases at V and 2 bases at J; junction bases unmatched: 5. CDR3 length: 14 amino acids.

A single count supports this clone. The chain recombines TRBV6-6 with TRBJ2-3, with 7 bases matching TRBD1. V trimming: 5 bases; J trimming: 1 base; junction bases outside the gene matches: 15. The germline CDR1 and CDR2 sequences are MNHNY and SVGAGI (reference sequence). CDR3 size: 18 residues. The CDR3: CASSPPPDRVGGTDTQYF. The CDR3 coding sequence is TGTGCCAGCAGTCCTCCCCCAGACAGGGTCGGGGGCACAGATACGCAGTATTTT.

This sequence joins TRBV19 and TRBJ1-6, with 7 bases aligning to TRBD1. The ends lost 6 bases at V and 5 bases at J; junction bases unmatched: 10. The CDR3 consists of 16 residues. CDR1 is LNHDA, CDR2 SQIVND, per germline (reference sequence). DNA for the CDR3: TGTGCCAGTAGCCGGGTCGGACAGGCAGATAATTCACCCCTCCACTTT. It translates to CASSRVGQADNSPLHF. Variable domain in full (rest from reference TRBV19 and TRBJ1-6): DGGITQSPKYLFRKEGQNVTLSCEQNLNHDAMYWYRQDPGQGLRLIYYSQIVNDFQKGDIAEGYSVSREKKESFPLTVTSAQKNPTAFYLCASSRVGQADNSPLHFGNGTRLTVT.

This rearrangement joins TRBV5-4 to TRBJ2-6, with D maybe TRBD1 (7 bases). CDR3 length equals 18 residues. Germline V gives CDR1 SGHNT, CDR2 YYREEE (reference sequence). V was shortened by 3 bases and J by 0 bases, with 16 bases between the two germline ends. CDR3 amino acids: CASSSLARGPSGANVLTF. The CDR3 bases are TGTGCCAGCAGCTCCCTAGCGAGGGGGCCCTCTGGGGCCAACGTCCTGACTTTC.

The CDR3 protein is CASSQDLGVRQPQHF. The CDR3 DNA reads TGTGCCAGCAGCCAAGATTTGGGAGTTCGTCAGCCCCAGCATTTT. The chain has TRBV3-1 (or the pseudogene TRBV3-2) and TRBJ1-5; D gene uncertain. Germline V gene data show CDR1 as LGHDT and CDR2 as YNNKEL (reference sequence). This CDR3 region has 15 residues. V lost 0 bases, J lost 6 bases, and 12 bases lay in between.

The rearrangement links TRBV28 to TRBJ1-6; D unresolved. V was cut by 5 bases and J by 7 bases, with 12 bases left in between. The CDR3 consists of 14 residues. The V gene's germline CDR1 is MDHEN and CDR2 SYDVKM. The CDR3 region is CASSPRTGNSPLHF. The CDR3 coding sequence is TGTGCCAGCAGTCCAAGGACGGGAAATTCACCCCTCCACTTT.

V usage is TRBV29-1 and J usage is TRBJ2-7, with TRBD1 as a possible D gene (6 bases). Germline CDR1 and CDR2: SQVTM and ANQGSEA. This CDR3 region has 14 residues. Between the trimmed V and J ends, which lost 7 bases and 4 bases, there was a span of 20 bases. CDR3 DNA: TGCAGCGCCCAAACCCCCACAGGGCGGTACGAGCAGTACTTC. The encoded protein is CSAQTPTGRYEQYF.

The rearrangement links TRBV7-2 to TRBJ2-1; the match to TRBD2 covers 7 bases. Trimming took 4 bases from V and 3 from J; bases not matched to a gene: 9. This CDR3 spans 16 amino acids. Germline values: CDR1 SGHTA, CDR2 FQGNSA. CDR3 sequence: CASSSPGRVGYNEQFF. The DNA for the CDR3 is TGTGCCAGCAGCTCCCCGGGGAGGGTCGGCTACAATGAGCAGTTCTTC.

V gene TRBV3-1 (or the pseudogene TRBV3-2) combines with J gene TRBJ1-5; D is perhaps TRBD1 (6 bases). The germline V and J ends were trimmed by 2 bases and 7 bases, with 12 bases remaining between them. The CDR3 consists of 14 residues. Germline V CDR1 and CDR2: LGHDT, YNNKEL (reference sequence). For the CDR3, the DNA is TGTGCCAGCAGCCAACAGCAGGGGTGGCAGCCCCAGCATTTT. Protein: CASSQQQGWQPQHF.

The chain carries TRBV19 and TRBJ1-2; maybe TRBD1 (5 bases). CDR3 length: 12 amino acids. Germline CDR1 is LNHDA and CDR2 is SQIVND (reference sequence). V was shortened by 8 bases and J by 8 bases, with 15 bases between the two germline ends. CDR3 in amino acids: CASGQGFKGYTF. Here the CDR3 DNA reads TGTGCCAGTGGGCAGGGTTTTAAGGGCTACACCTTC.

The genes are TRBV7-9 and TRBJ1-1, with TRBD1 as a possible D gene (6 bases). Germline V gene data show CDR1 as SEHNR and CDR2 as FQNEAQ (reference sequence). V lost 5 bases and J lost 1, with 14 bases in between. The CDR3 runs 15 residues. CDR3 nucleotide sequence: TGTGCCAGCAGCCTGGACGGGGGGGCGAACACTGAAGCTTTCTTT. Translated, it gives CASSLDGGANTEAFF.

The chain is built from TRBV28 and TRBJ2-7, with 9 bases fitting TRBD1. The germline V gene encodes CDR1 MDHEN and CDR2 SYDVKM. The CDR3 contains 16 residues. V gave up 6 bases and J gave up 2 bases; unmatched junction bases: 11. Here the CDR3 reads CASRRTWTGDTYEQYF. The CDR3 DNA reads as TGTGCCAGCAGACGAACTTGGACAGGGGACACCTACGAGCAGTACTTC.

V and J are TRBV7-2 and TRBJ2-1; tentative D call: TRBD2 (5 bases). Germline assignment: CDR1 SGHTA and CDR2 FQGNSA. The V and J ends lost 0 bases and 5 bases respectively, with 11 bases between them. This CDR3 is built from 15 residues. CDR3 nucleotides: TGTGCCAGCAGCTTAGCGGCTACTAGAAACAATGAGCAGTTCTTC. Amino acid sequence: CASSLAATRNNEQFF.

This rearrangement joins TRBV4-2 to TRBJ2-7, with 12 bases aligning to TRBD2. Per germline, CDR1 LGHNA and CDR2 YNFKEQ. V lost 1 base, J lost 4 bases, and 2 bases stayed unmatched. The CDR3 sequence is 15 residues long. The CDR3 DNA reads TGTGCCAGCAGCCAAGGGACTAGCGGGGTTTACGAGCAGTACTTC. Translating it yields CASSQGTSGVYEQYF.

This chain connects TRBV7-9 to TRBJ2-5, with unresolved D. Between the trimmed V and J ends, which lost 5 bases and 4 bases, there was a span of 8 bases. Germline loops: CDR1 SEHNR, CDR2 FQNEAQ (reference sequence). The CDR3 has 12 amino acids. The CDR3 loop is CASSRVLETQYF. The CDR3 region has the DNA TGTGCCAGCAGCAGGGTCTTAGAGACCCAGTACTTC.

The CDR3 protein is CASSLALTAGGPPEQFF. CDR3 in DNA: TGCGCCAGCAGCTTGGCCCTGACAGCGGGAGGGCCACCGGAGCAGTTCTTC. The genes are TRBV5-1 and TRBJ2-1; 10 nucleotides match TRBD2. The V segment lost 0 bases and the J segment 10 bases; nucleotides outside the gene matches: 13. The germline V gene has CDR1 SGHRS and CDR2 YFSETQ. This CDR3 has 17 amino acids. Combining the CDR3 with reference TRBV5-1 and TRBJ2-1 gives the whole variable domain KAGVTQTPRYLIKTRGQQVTLSCSPISGHRSVSWYQQTPGQGLQFLFEYFSETQRNKGNFPGRFSGRQFSNSRSEMNVSTLELGDSALYLCASSLALTAGGPPEQFFGPGTRLTVL.

The V gene is TRBV5-4, the J gene TRBJ1-6; D is undetermined. There are 15 residues in the CDR3. Per germline, CDR1 SGHNT and CDR2 YYREEE (reference sequence). V lost 5 bases, J lost 0 bases, and 9 bases lay in between. CDR3 amino acids: CASSESSSYNSPLHF. The CDR3 coding sequence is TGTGCCAGCAGTGAATCGAGCTCCTATAATTCACCCCTCCACTTT.

The chain carries TRBV2 and TRBJ2-7; 8 bases agree with TRBD1. The ends lost 6 bases at V and 6 bases at J; junction bases unmatched: 1. In germline, CDR1 is SNHLY, CDR2 FYNNEI. The CDR3 is made up of 11 amino acids. This CDR3 is CASRGTGEQYF. Here the CDR3 DNA reads TGTGCCAGCAGGGGGACAGGCGAGCAGTACTTC. Full variable domain (rest looked up from reference TRBV2 and TRBJ2-7): EPEVTQTPSHQVTQMGQEVILRCVPISNHLYFYWYRQILGQKVEFLVSFYNNEISEKSEIFDDQFSVERPDGSNFTLKIRSTKLEDSAMYFCASRGTGEQYFGPGTRLTVT.